These 15 T cell receptor beta chains were all obtained from the same sample, sequenced in a study of CD8 T cell repertoires and HIV-1 epitope variants. Antigen specificity for these receptors is unknown. The repertoire was sequenced with immunoSEQ multiplex PCR; TCRdb's copy has only in-frame clones and lacks some. The sample carries approximately 4,700 clones, roughly three fifths recorded once. Sample: cultured CD8+ T cells derived from PBMCs. The receptors here all came from a male donor with HIV.

This clone was detected only a few times. The chain uses TRBV27 and TRBJ2-7, with a weak D call TRBD2 (6 bases). The germline V gene has CDR1 MNHEY and CDR2 SMNVEV (reference sequence). V lost 2 bases and J 0 bases, leaving 8 bases between the germline ends. CDR3 length: 14 amino acids. The CDR3, as DNA: TGTGCCAGCAGTTTACGGGGGATCTCCTACGAGCAGTACTTC. Its translation is CASSLRGISYEQYF.

J is TRBJ1-5 and V is TRBV7-9; D remains ambiguous. The CDR3 consists of 13 residues. The ends were cut back, 1 base at V and 5 bases at J, with 6 bases in the middle. Germline V gene data show CDR1 as SEHNR and CDR2 as FQNEAQ (reference sequence). The CDR3 DNA reads TGTGCCAGCAGCTTAGGTACAGATCAGCCCCAGCATTTT. Amino acids: CASSLGTDQPQHF.

The gene calls are TRBV9 and TRBJ2-1, with 13 positions matching TRBD2. The germline gives CDR1 SGDLS, CDR2 YYNGEE. V lost 4 bases to trimming and J lost 10 bases; unmatched junction nucleotides: 8. This CDR3 is built from 15 residues. The CDR3 region is CASSPWTSGGREQFF. The CDR3, as DNA: TGTGCCAGCAGCCCCTGGACTAGCGGGGGCCGGGAGCAGTTCTTC.

The CDR3 coding sequence is TGTGCCAGCAGTGTGACTAGAGCGTATGAGCAGTTCTTC. This encodes CASSVTRAYEQFF. The chain joins TRBV6-5 to TRBJ2-1, with a possible D match to TRBD2 (6 bases). Deletions cut 5 bases from V and 8 bases from J, with 13 bases between. Germline loops: CDR1 MNHEY, CDR2 SVGAGI. There are 13 residues in the CDR3.

The rearrangement uses TRBV27 and TRBJ1-3; unclear D gene. CDR1 and CDR2 (germline): MNHEY, SMNVEV (reference sequence). V lost 0 bases to trimming and J lost 0 bases, with 6 bases between them. The CDR3 extends over 15 amino acids. The CDR3 loop is CASSLSGSSGNTIYF. For the CDR3, the DNA is TGTGCCAGCAGTTTATCAGGGAGCTCTGGAAACACCATATATTTT.

This clone was seen just once. The chain uses TRBV11-3 and TRBJ2-7, with 7 bases fitting TRBD1. Per the germline V gene, CDR1 is SGHNT and CDR2 is YENEEA. The CDR3 consists of 12 residues. V lost 6 bases, J lost 5 bases, and 4 bases stayed unmatched. The CDR3 protein is CASSYTGDEQYF. The CDR3 coding sequence is TGTGCCAGCAGTTATACAGGGGACGAGCAGTACTTC.

V is TRBV6-5 and J is TRBJ1-5; no reliable D call. From germline, CDR1 is MNHEY and CDR2 SVGAGI. Trimming took off 5 bases at V and 0 bases at J, with 11 bases between the two ends. The CDR3 loop spans 15 amino acids. The CDR3 here is CASSPGRFSNQPQHF. CDR3 DNA sequence: TGTGCCAGCAGTCCCGGAAGATTTAGCAATCAGCCCCAGCATTTT.

This clone was observed a handful of times. The chain links TRBV6-1 to TRBJ1-1; the D gene is possibly TRBD1 (5 bases). CDR3 length equals 12 residues. Trimming cost V 4 bases and J 7 bases, with 10 bases left between them. Germline V gives CDR1 MNHNS, CDR2 SASEGT. The DNA of the CDR3 is TGTGCCAGCAGTGGGGACTTTCTTGAAGCTTTCTTT. Translating it yields CASSGDFLEAFF.

The rearrangement joins TRBV27 to TRBJ2-7; D tentatively reads TRBD1 or TRBD2 (5 bases each). Trimming pared 2 bases from V and 6 bases from J, leaving 8 bases between. Looked up from germline, CDR1 is MNHEY and CDR2 is SMNVEV (reference sequence). The CDR3 totals 12 residues. The CDR3 loop reads CASSLGGSEQYF. The DNA for the CDR3 is TGTGCCAGCAGTTTAGGGGGTAGCGAGCAGTACTTC.

The chain carries TRBV5-1 and TRBJ2-7, with D maybe TRBD2 (6 bases). V was cut by 1 base and J by 3 bases, with 11 bases left in between. CDR1 is SGHRS and CDR2 is YFSETQ in the germline V gene. CDR3 length: 14 residues. CDR3 region: CASSLYAGGYEQYF. In DNA form, the CDR3 reads TGCGCCAGCAGCTTGTATGCCGGGGGCTACGAGCAGTACTTC.

The rearrangement joins TRBV7-9 to TRBJ2-1; 9 bases are shared with TRBD1. V lost 0 bases, J lost 0 bases, and 0 bases stayed unmatched. CDR1 and CDR2 from the germline V gene are SEHNR and FQNEAQ (reference sequence). The CDR3 extends over 16 amino acids. The chain's CDR3 is CASSLAGQGSYNEQFF. CDR3 coding DNA: TGTGCCAGCAGCTTAGCGGGACAGGGCTCCTACAATGAGCAGTTCTTC.

The chain is built from TRBV19 and TRBJ2-1; 8 bases agree with TRBD2. Trimming removed 1 base from V and 8 bases from J; junction bases left unmatched: 7. This CDR3 is 15 amino acids long. Germline V lookup: CDR1 LNHDA, CDR2 SQIVND (reference sequence). CDR3 bases: TGTGCCAGTAGTATAGGGGGTAGCGGGAACGATGAGCAGTTCTTC. Residues: CASSIGGSGNDEQFF.

V gene TRBV28 combines with J gene TRBJ1-1; D is unclear. The V end was cut by 4 bases, the J end by 6 bases, with 12 bases between. CDR3 length equals 13 residues. Germline values: CDR1 MDHEN, CDR2 SYDVKM. The CDR3 region has the DNA TGTGCCAGCAGTTCGGGCTCAAGCCCTGAAGCTTTCTTT. Its translation: CASSSGSSPEAFF.

The V and J genes are TRBV28 and TRBJ2-3; 10 bases agree with TRBD2. The CDR3 sequence is 16 residues long. V was clipped by 2 bases and J by 3 bases; unmatched bases: 5. The germline V gene has CDR1 MDHEN and CDR2 SYDVKM. DNA for the CDR3: TGTGCCAGCAGTTTAGCTAGCGGGGGAGGTACAGATACGCAGTATTTT. Protein product: CASSLASGGGTDTQYF.

The rearrangement links TRBV7-2 to TRBJ2-7, with D maybe TRBD2 (6 bases). The germline V gene has CDR1 SGHTA and CDR2 FQGNSA. This CDR3 is 15 amino acids long. The V end lost 2 bases, the J end lost 0 bases, and 11 bases lay between the germline ends. CDR3 in DNA: TGTGCCAGCAGCTTAACCCGGGACTCCTCCTACGAGCAGTACTTC. This translates into CASSLTRDSSYEQYF.